These 30 T cell receptor beta chains were sequenced from one sample in a study of CXCR3-negative and CXCR3-positive naive CD8 T cells. Notes on the study in general: More hydrophobic TRB CDR3s were found in CXCR3-positive naive cells than in CXCR3-negative naive cells.

Which antigens these TCRs recognize remains unknown. 5' RACE with UMI labels generated the TRB cDNA libraries. TCRdb re-called the 5' RACE reads and catalogs CDR3 proteins one per entry, DNA excluded. The table lists some 150,000 distinct CDR3 sequences. The sequenced sample consisted of naive CXCR3+ CD8+ T cells from blood. Regarding subset: CD45RO-CCR7+CD27+CD95- naive CD8+ T cells expressing CXCR3 (TNR3+). These receptors originate from a human donor in good health. Some clones in this sample may be carry-over from other donors' samples.

This chain joins TRBV20-1 and TRBJ2-1; TCRdb picks TRBD2, but there is no DNA to check that call. Per germline, CDR1 DFQATT and CDR2 SNEGSKA (reference sequence). The CDR3 is 15 amino acids. The CDR3 protein is CSALTGTSGTAEQFF.

This chain links TRBV29-1 with TRBJ2-1; TCRdb's D call of TRBD1 is untestable without DNA. This CDR3 contains 15 residues. The V gene's germline CDR1 is SQVTM and CDR2 ANQGSEA. CDR3 sequence reads: CSVEAPDGSYNEQFF.

The chain couples TRBV28 to TRBJ2-7; absent DNA, TCRdb's TRBD1 call cannot be checked. The germline V gene has CDR1 MDHEN and CDR2 SYDVKM. CDR3 size: 14 residues. CDR3 sequence reads: CASSFPDSRDEQYF. Together with reference TRBV28 and TRBJ2-7, the CDR3 gives the full variable domain: DVKVTQSSRYLVKRTGEKVFLECVQDMDHENMFWYRQDPGLGLRLIYFSYDVKMKEKGDIPEGYSVSREKKERFSLILESASTNQTSMYLCASSFPDSRDEQYFGPGTRLTVT.

V usage is TRBV7-3 and J usage is TRBJ2-1; with no DNA, the TCRdb D assignment of TRBD2 cannot be verified. The CDR3 has 13 amino acids. Germline lookup yields CDR1 SGHTA and CDR2 FQGTGA. CDR3 sequence: CASSARLGTEQFF. The full variable domain, its missing parts supplied by reference TRBV7-3 and TRBJ2-1, is GAGVSQTPSNKVTEKGKYVELRCDPISGHTALYWYRQSLGQGPEFLIYFQGTGAADDSGLPNDRFFAVRPEGSVSTLKIQRTERGDSAVYLCASSARLGTEQFFGPGTRLTVL.

The V gene is TRBV12-5, the J gene TRBJ2-7; no DNA is available, so the TRBD2 call from TCRdb remains unchecked. Germline CDR1 is LGHNT and CDR2 is FRNRAP. The CDR3 is 14 amino acids. CDR3 sequence reads: CARPGLASPYEQYF.

This rearrangement joins TRBV7-9 to TRBJ2-3. The CDR3 extends over 15 amino acids. CDR1 SEHNR and CDR2 FQNEAQ come from the germline V gene (reference sequence). CDR3 protein: CASSLDVASTDTQYF.

The chain links TRBV14 to TRBJ2-1; TCRdb selects TRBD2, and the lack of DNA leaves this call unchecked. This CDR3 has 17 residues. CDR1 is SGHDN and CDR2 is FVKESK in the germline V gene. CDR3 amino acids: CASSRSSWTSGTNEQFF.

This rearrangement joins TRBV5-5 to TRBJ1-2; as DNA is missing, the TRBD1 call by TCRdb cannot be tested. This CDR3 contains 17 residues. Germline values: CDR1 SGHKS, CDR2 YYEKEE (reference sequence). CDR3: CASSVSPPGQGGYGYTF. The complete variable domain, with remaining parts taken from reference TRBV5-5 and TRBJ1-2, reads DAGVTQSPTHLIKTRGQQVTLRCSPISGHKSVSWYQQVLGQGPQFIFQYYEKEERGRGNFPDRFSARQFPNYSSELNVNALLLGDSALYLCASSVSPPGQGGYGYTFGSGTRLTVV.

The J gene is TRBJ1-2, the V gene TRBV7-9; the D call of TRBD1 rests on TCRdb alone, since no DNA is present to check it. The germline V gene encodes CDR1 SEHNR and CDR2 FQNEAQ (reference sequence). The CDR3 totals 11 residues. CDR3 sequence reads: CASSFLGAPDF.

The chain is built from TRBV11-2 and TRBJ1-2; TCRdb lists TRBD1, though no DNA is available to test this call. The length of the CDR3 is 15 residues. Germline CDR1 and CDR2: SGHAT and FQNNGV. The CDR3 loop is CASSFSTGTNYGYTF. The full variable domain, its missing parts supplied by reference TRBV11-2 and TRBJ1-2, is EAGVAQSPRYKIIEKRQSVAFWCNPISGHATLYWYQQILGQGPKLLIQFQNNGVVDDSQLPKDRFSAERLKGVDSTLKIQPAKLEDSAVYLCASSFSTGTNYGYTFGSGTRLTVV.

This chain links TRBV10-3 with TRBJ2-1. The CDR3 runs 13 residues. The germline V gene encodes CDR1 ENHRY and CDR2 SYGVKD. CDR3 region: CAIRGIGVNEQFF.

This chain connects TRBV3-1 to TRBJ2-7. The CDR3 is made up of 13 amino acids. Per germline, CDR1 LGHDT and CDR2 YNNKEL (reference sequence). This CDR3 is CASSSSRSYEQYF.

The chain uses TRBV6-5 and TRBJ2-1. The CDR3 contains 16 residues. Germline V gene data show CDR1 as MNHEY and CDR2 as SVGAGI. The CDR3 region is CASSYLKGYEYNEQFF.

CDR3 amino acids: CSASDLGYEQYF. This chain connects TRBV29-1 to TRBJ2-7. From germline, CDR1 is SQVTM and CDR2 ANQGSEA. The CDR3 has 12 residues.

This rearrangement joins TRBV7-6 to TRBJ2-2; without DNA, the TCRdb call of TRBD1 cannot be checked. The germline gives CDR1 SGHVS, CDR2 FNYEAQ. There are 16 residues in the CDR3. CDR3 sequence reads: CASSYEPTGDTGELFF.

The rearrangement joins TRBV5-1 to TRBJ2-1; TCRdb returns TRBD2, unconfirmable since there is no DNA. CDR3 length equals 20 residues. From germline, CDR1 is SGHRS and CDR2 YFSETQ. The CDR3 spells CASSLLGLAGGLNSYNEQFF.

The chain joins TRBV29-1 to TRBJ2-3. The CDR3 spans 12 residues. Looked up from germline, CDR1 is SQVTM and CDR2 is ANQGSEA. The CDR3: CSAATCTDTQYF.

The J gene is TRBJ2-2, the V gene TRBV29-1; checking the TCRdb D call of TRBD2 is not possible without DNA. Germline V gene data show CDR1 as SQVTM and CDR2 as ANQGSEA. The CDR3 covers 13 residues. CDR3 amino acids: CSGAEENTGELFF.

V usage is TRBV19 and J usage is TRBJ2-7. CDR3 length: 15 residues. CDR1 and CDR2 from the germline V gene are LNHDA and SQIVND (reference sequence). CDR3 in amino acids: CASSVGTAFRNEQYF.

The chain is built from TRBV9 and TRBJ2-7. CDR1 is SGDLS, CDR2 YYNGEE, per germline. The CDR3 is 13 residues long. This CDR3 is CASSVGPSYEQYF.

The V gene is TRBV7-9, the J gene TRBJ2-1; the TCRdb D gene call, TRBD2, has no DNA to confirm it. CDR3 length: 15 amino acids. In germline, CDR1 is SEHNR, CDR2 FQNEAQ (reference sequence). CDR3 in amino acids: CASTPSGGSYNEQFF.

The chain combines TRBV29-1 with TRBJ1-1; the TCRdb D gene call, TRBD1, has no DNA to confirm it. The CDR3 has 12 residues. Germline values: CDR1 SQVTM, CDR2 ANQGSEA. CDR3 sequence: CSVARGRSEAFF.

The rearrangement joins TRBV6-1 to TRBJ2-3. Germline V gene data show CDR1 as MNHNS and CDR2 as SASEGT. The CDR3 sequence is 12 residues long. This CDR3 is CASSEALHTQYF.

This sequence joins TRBV28 and TRBJ2-5; TCRdb calls TRBD1, which cannot be checked without DNA. The germline V gene encodes CDR1 MDHEN and CDR2 SYDVKM. The CDR3 covers 17 residues. The CDR3 region is CASSLIRDRDAFETQYF.

The rearrangement links TRBV27 to TRBJ1-1. The CDR3 runs to 14 residues. From germline, CDR1 is MNHEY and CDR2 SMNVEV (reference sequence). The CDR3 loop reads CASSFGFGLTEAFF.

The rearrangement uses TRBV5-6 and TRBJ2-7; without DNA, the TCRdb call of TRBD1 cannot be checked. The CDR3 totals 15 residues. Germline lookup yields CDR1 SGHDT and CDR2 YYEEEE. The chain's CDR3 is CTSRHRQGYSYEQYF.

V is TRBV5-1 and J is TRBJ1-1; TCRdb outputs TRBD1, but without DNA this stays unchecked. The CDR3 totals 15 residues. Germline V gene lookup returns CDR1 SGHRS and CDR2 YFSETQ. The CDR3 spells CASSPGQGRGTEAFF.

This chain joins TRBV7-9 and TRBJ2-1. This CDR3 contains 14 residues. Per the germline V gene, CDR1 is SEHNR and CDR2 is FQNEAQ (reference sequence). CDR3 region: CASSQLESYNEQFF.

CDR3 loop: CASSQGTKPSGELFF. V usage is TRBV4-1 and J usage is TRBJ2-2. Germline CDR1 MGHRA, CDR2 YSYEKL. The CDR3 is made up of 15 amino acids.

The gene calls are TRBV6-6 and TRBJ2-1; the D call of TRBD1 rests on TCRdb alone, since no DNA is present to check it. This CDR3 has 15 amino acids. CDR1 and CDR2 from the germline V gene are MNHNY and SVGAGI (reference sequence). The CDR3 region is CASSTGNSAYNEQFF.